This T cell receptor (beta chain) was captured by sequencing in a study of shared clonotypes between healthy human individuals. Regarding this clone: Antigen unknown.

The V gene's germline CDR1 is SGHDN and CDR2 FVKESK. V lost 2 bases to trimming and J lost 4 bases, with 11 bases between them. The CDR3 sequence is 14 residues long. Deep was the level used in running the assay. Sorted-subset replicate PCRs used about 0.2 ug DNA, about 30,000 T cell genomes. As originally analysed: From ImmunoSEQ came sequences covering only the junction and carrying no quality scores, so filtering differed. Some clones are missing from TCRdb's copy, which holds only in-frame ones; the method was immunoSEQ multiplex PCR. V, J and clone size are taken as reported in that table, and D and trimming were inferred from the DNA itself. This table has more than 2,000,000 clones, 90% to 95% appearing once. Study observations and caveats: Among non-shared clonotypes, generation probabilities were lower than among those shared by all four donors.

This chain connects TRBV14 to TRBJ2-5; tentatively, D is TRBD1 or TRBD2 (6 bases each). The TCR originated in a man younger than 30 in good health. Some clones in this sample may be carry-over from other donors' samples. The material sequenced was naive CD4+ T cells from PBMCs. The sample's subset: CD45RA+ positively selected. The CDR3 DNA reads as TGTGCCAGCAGCCAAAGGGGGGTACGAGAGACCCAGTACTTC. Its translation: CASSQRGVRETQYF.